The clone carrying this T cell receptor beta chain has a single count. The data are from a study of blood T cell repertoires in COVID-19. In the study overall: Specimens from acute and convalescent COVID-19 originated in the United States, Italy and Spain. T cells, B-cell-depleted T cells, or PBMCs supplied cDNA or gDNA.

Study processing details: Amplification of reference gene primers provided the estimated nucleated cell counts. Only in-frame clones appear in the TCRdb table, and some are missing; sequencing was by immunoSEQ multiplex PCR. V, J and clone size are taken as reported in that table, and D and trimming were inferred from the DNA itself. This table has 200,000 to 250,000 clones, around 75% appearing once. Germline-derived CDR1 and CDR2 are MNHEY and SMNVEV (reference sequence). CDR3 length equals 15 residues. V lost 3 bases to trimming and J lost 3 bases, with 12 bases between them. The rearrangement links TRBV27 to TRBJ2-1; D gene ambiguous. Sequenced sample: peripheral blood. This receptor was obtained from a human donor in a cohort sampled during active COVID-19. CDR3 sequence reads: CASSFGKRYYNEQFF. CDR3 bases: TGTGCCAGCAGTTTTGGCAAGCGATACTACAATGAGCAGTTCTTC.